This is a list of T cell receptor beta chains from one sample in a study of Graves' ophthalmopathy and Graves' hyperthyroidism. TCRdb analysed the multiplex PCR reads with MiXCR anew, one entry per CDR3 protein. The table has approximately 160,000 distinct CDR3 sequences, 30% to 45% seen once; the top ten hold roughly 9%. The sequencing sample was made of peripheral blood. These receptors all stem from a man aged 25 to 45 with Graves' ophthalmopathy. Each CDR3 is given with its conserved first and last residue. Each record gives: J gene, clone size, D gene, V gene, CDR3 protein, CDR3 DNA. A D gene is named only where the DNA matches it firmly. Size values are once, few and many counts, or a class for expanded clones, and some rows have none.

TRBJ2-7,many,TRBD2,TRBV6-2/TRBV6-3,CASSTTSGSRYEQYF,TGTGCCAGCAGTACAACTAGCGGGAGTCGGTACGAGCAGTACTTC
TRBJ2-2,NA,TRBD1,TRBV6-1,CASGTGANTGELFF,TGTGCCAGCGGGACAGGGGCGAACACCGGGGAGCTGTTTTTT
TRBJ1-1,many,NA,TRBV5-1,CASSELNTEAFF,TGCGCCAGCAGTGAGTTGAACACTGAAGCTTTCTTT
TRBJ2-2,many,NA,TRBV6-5,CASSSRKANTGELFF,TGTGCCAGCAGTTCTAGGAAAGCGAACACCGGGGAGCTGTTTTTT
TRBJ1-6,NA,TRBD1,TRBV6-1,CASSRDRISPLHF,TGTGCCAGCAGTAGGGACAGAATTTCACCCCTCCACTTT
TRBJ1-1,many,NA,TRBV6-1,CASSQDYGPWNTEAFF,TGTGCCAGCAGTCAAGACTACGGACCCTGGAACACTGAAGCTTTCTTT
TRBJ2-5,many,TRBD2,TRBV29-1,CSALAGGHFQETQYF,TGCAGCGCTCTAGCGGGAGGACATTTCCAAGAGACCCAGTACTTC
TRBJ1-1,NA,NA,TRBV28,CASSPPRGRTEAFF,TGTGCCAGCAGCCCCCCCCGGGGGCGCACTGAAGCTTTCTTT
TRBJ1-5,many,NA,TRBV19,CASNKSNQPQHF,TGTGCCAGTAATAAGAGCAATCAGCCCCAGCATTTT
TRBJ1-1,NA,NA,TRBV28,CASSLDNLGFTEAFF,TGTGCCAGCAGTTTAGATAATTTGGGGTTCACTGAAGCTTTCTTT
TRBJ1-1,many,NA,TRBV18,CASSPRVGQHEAFF,TGTGCCAGCTCACCACGTGTGGGGCAGCATGAAGCTTTCTTT
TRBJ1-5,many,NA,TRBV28,CASSPPGRGSQPQHF,TGTGCCAGCAGTCCCCCTGGAAGGGGCAGTCAGCCCCAGCATTTT
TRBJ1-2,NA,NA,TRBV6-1,CASRQGNIYGYTF,TGTGCCAGTCGCCAGGGGAATATCTATGGCTACACCTTC
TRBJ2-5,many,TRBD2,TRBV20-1,CSARDLAGASETQYF,TGCAGTGCTAGGGACCTAGCGGGAGCGTCAGAGACCCAGTACTTC
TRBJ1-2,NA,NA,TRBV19,CASNSRDANGYTF,TGTGCCAGTAACAGCAGGGACGCAAATGGCTACACCTTC
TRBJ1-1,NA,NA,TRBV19,CASSISPGSEAFF,TGTGCCAGTAGTATATCCCCAGGGTCTGAAGCTTTCTTT
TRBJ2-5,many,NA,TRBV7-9,CASSLVGLRILETQYF,TGTGCCAGCAGCTTAGTGGGGTTACGGATCCTGGAGACCCAGTACTTC
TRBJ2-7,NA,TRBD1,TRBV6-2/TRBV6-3,CASSYQAAGQGYEQYF,TGTGCCAGCAGTTACCAAGCCGCCGGACAGGGCTACGAGCAGTACTTC
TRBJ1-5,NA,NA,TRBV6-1,CASTPPGRNQPQHF,TGTGCCAGCACCCCACCTGGCCGCAATCAGCCCCAGCATTTT
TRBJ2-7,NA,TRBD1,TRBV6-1,CASSAPGQGTYEQYF,TGTGCCAGCAGTGCCCCGGGACAGGGAACTTACGAGCAGTACTTC
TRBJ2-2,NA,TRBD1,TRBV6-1,CASSEAQGARDTGELFF,TGTGCCAGCAGTGAAGCGCAGGGGGCGCGTGACACCGGGGAGCTGTTTTTT
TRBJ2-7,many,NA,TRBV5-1,CASSTNGYEQYF,TGCGCCAGCAGCACGAACGGGTACGAGCAGTACTTC
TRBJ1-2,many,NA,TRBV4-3,CASSPDRTDPDGYTF,TGCGCCAGCAGCCCTGACCGGACAGATCCTGATGGCTACACCTTC
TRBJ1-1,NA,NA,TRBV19,CASNPNRVPPGGAFF,TGTGCCAGTAACCCAAACAGGGTACCTCCTGGTGGAGCTTTCTTT
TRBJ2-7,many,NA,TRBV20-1,CSARRPPYEQYF,TGCAGTGCTAGGAGGCCCCCCTACGAGCAGTACTTC
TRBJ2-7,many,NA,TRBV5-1,CASSLRPADSYEQYF,TGCGCCAGCAGCTTGCGACCGGCAGACTCCTACGAGCAGTACTTC
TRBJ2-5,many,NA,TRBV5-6,CASSLETVEETQYF,TGTGCCAGCAGCTTGGAGACAGTAGAAGAGACCCAGTACTTC
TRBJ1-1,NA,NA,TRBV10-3,CAISESAGRVRGGTEAFF,TGTGCCATCAGTGAGTCGGCAGGTCGAGTCAGAGGGGGAACGGAAGCTTTCTTT
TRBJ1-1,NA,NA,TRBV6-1,CASRGQLYTEAFF,TGTGCCAGCAGAGGACAGTTATACACTGAAGCTTTCTTT
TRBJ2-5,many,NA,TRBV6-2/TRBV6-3,CASSYLGQETQYF,TGTGCCAGCAGTTACCTGGGACAAGAGACCCAGTACTTC
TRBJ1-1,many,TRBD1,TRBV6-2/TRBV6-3,CASSRRQGASLTGAFF,TGTGCCAGCAGTCGCAGACAGGGGGCAAGTCTAACTGGAGCTTTCTTT
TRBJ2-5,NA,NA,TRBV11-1,CASSPGIFTRATQYF,TGTGCCAGCAGCCCCGGGATCTTTACAAGGGCGACCCAGTACTTC
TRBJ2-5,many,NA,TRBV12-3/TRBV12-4,CASSLSSQGTQYF,TGTGCCAGCAGTTTAAGCTCCCAGGGGACCCAGTACTTC
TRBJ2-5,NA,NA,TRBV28,CASSFPLRETQYF,TGTGCCAGCAGTTTTCCCCTTCGAGAGACCCAGTACTTC
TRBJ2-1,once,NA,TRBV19,CASQGSYNEQFF,TGTGCCAGTCAGGGGTCCTACAATGAGCAGTTCTTC
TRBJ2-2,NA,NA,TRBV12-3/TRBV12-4,CASSLVYPNTGELFF,TGTGCCAGCAGTTTAGTTTACCCGAACACCGGGGAGCTGTTTTTT
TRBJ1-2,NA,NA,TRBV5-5,CASSDPLGRGPYGYTF,TGTGCCAGCAGCGATCCCCTTGGGAGGGGCCCTTATGGCTACACCTTC
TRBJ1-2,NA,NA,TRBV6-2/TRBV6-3,CATSGAQYDGYTF,TGTGCCACCAGTGGCGCCCAGTACGATGGCTACACCTTC
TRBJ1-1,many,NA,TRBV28,CASSSDMGAFF,TGTGCCAGCAGTTCAGACATGGGAGCTTTCTTT
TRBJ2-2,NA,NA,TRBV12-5,CASGSLEDPDGELFF,TGTGCTAGTGGTTCGTTAGAAGACCCCGACGGGGAGCTGTTTTTT
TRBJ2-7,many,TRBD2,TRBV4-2,CASSQGLAGTYEQYF,TGTGCCAGCAGCCAAGGACTAGCCGGAACCTACGAGCAGTACTTC
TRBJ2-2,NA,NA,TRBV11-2,CASSSHSTGELFF,TGTGCCAGCAGCTCACACAGCACCGGGGAGCTGTTTTTT
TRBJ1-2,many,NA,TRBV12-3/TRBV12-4,CASSLTENYGYTF,TGTGCCAGCAGTTTAACGGAAAACTATGGCTACACCTTC
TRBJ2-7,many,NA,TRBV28,CASSSPGSSYEQYF,TGTGCCAGCAGTTCCCCAGGAAGCTCCTACGAGCAGTACTTC
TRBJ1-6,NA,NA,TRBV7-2,CASRAWGAGNSPLHF,TGTGCCAGCAGGGCATGGGGGGCTGGAAATTCACCCCTCCACTTT
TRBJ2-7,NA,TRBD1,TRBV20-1,CSAREGQLTYEQYF,TGCAGTGCTAGAGAGGGACAGCTAACCTACGAGCAGTACTTC
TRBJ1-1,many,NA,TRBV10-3,CAISERGPAEAFF,TGTGCCATCAGTGAGAGAGGGCCCGCTGAAGCTTTCTTT
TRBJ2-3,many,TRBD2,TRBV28,CASSSSRLAEYNTDTQYF,TGTGCCAGCAGTTCTTCCCGACTAGCGGAATATAACACAGATACGCAGTATTTT